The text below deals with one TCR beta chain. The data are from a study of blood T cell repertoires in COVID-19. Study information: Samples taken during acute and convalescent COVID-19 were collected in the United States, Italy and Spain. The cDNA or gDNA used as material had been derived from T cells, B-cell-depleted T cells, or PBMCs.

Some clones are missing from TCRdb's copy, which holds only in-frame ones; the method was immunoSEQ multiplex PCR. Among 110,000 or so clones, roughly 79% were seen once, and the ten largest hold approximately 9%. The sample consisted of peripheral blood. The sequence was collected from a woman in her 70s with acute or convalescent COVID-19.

CDR3 nucleotide sequence: TGTGCCACCAGCAAGGGACTAGCGGGAGATACGCAGTATTTT. Residues: CATSKGLAGDTQYF. The V call is TRBV15, the J call TRBJ2-3, with TRBD2 identical over 12 bases. With 4 bases clipped from V and 5 bases from J, the junction kept 1 base outside the gene matches. Per the germline V gene, CDR1 is LNHNV and CDR2 is YYDKDF (reference sequence). The CDR3 runs 14 residues.